A selection of T cell receptor beta chains follows, all from one sample in a study of shared clonotypes between healthy human individuals. Sequenced by immunoSEQ multiplex PCR; TCRdb stores in-frame clones only, minus some. Of nearly 1 million clones in the sample, over 60% were seen once. Material: memory CD4+ T cells sorted from blood. All receptors derive from a man aged 18 to 30 in good health. CDR3s include the opening cysteine and the closing phenylalanine or tryptophan. A D gene is named only where the DNA matches it firmly. Rows may omit the clone size; those that give it use once, few, many or a size class.

V gene	D gene	clone size	J gene	CDR3 DNA	CDR3 protein
TRBV2	-	-	TRBJ2-1	TGTGCCAGCAGTATCGTCCTCAATGAGCAGTTCTTC	CASSIVLNEQFF
TRBV5-1	-	-	TRBJ2-3	TGCGCCAGCAGCTTACAGGCACCGGGATCAGATACGCAGTATTTT	CASSLQAPGSDTQYF
TRBV19	-	-	TRBJ2-7	TGTGCCAGTAGTATAGGGTATTTCAAGGACAGACACTACGAGCAGTACTTC	CASSIGYFKDRHYEQYF
TRBV5-1	TRBD2	-	TRBJ2-1	TGCGCCAGCAGCGTAACTAGCGGGGGCTCATACAATGAGCAGTTCTTC	CASSVTSGGSYNEQFF
TRBV4-3	-	-	TRBJ2-3	TGCGCCAGCAGCCAAGGTTGGGGGAGCACAGATACGCAGTATTTT	CASSQGWGSTDTQYF
TRBV10-3	-	-	TRBJ2-5	TGTGCCATCAGGGGAGGTCCGGGGGAGACCCAGTACTTC	CAIRGGPGETQYF
TRBV18	-	-	TRBJ1-5	TGTGCCAGCTCACCACCGGGACACTACAATCAGCCCCAGCATTTT	CASSPPGHYNQPQHF
TRBV7-2	-	-	TRBJ2-1	TGTGCCAGCAGCTTAACTTACAATGAGCAGTTCTTC	CASSLTYNEQFF
TRBV18	-	once	TRBJ1-4	TGTGCCAGCTCACCAGGGGTGGGTGAAAAACTGTTTTTT	CASSPGVGEKLFF
TRBV9	-	once	TRBJ2-6	TGTGCCAGCAGCGTAGGTCATGCTGGGGCCAACGTCCTGACTTTC	CASSVGHAGANVLTF
TRBV5-6	-	once	TRBJ1-1	TGTGCCAGCAGCTTTGGGAAAACTCAGGAAGCTTTCTTT	CASSFGKTQEAFF
TRBV6-6	-	-	TRBJ1-2	TGTGCCAGCAGCGGCGTAGGGGAGGGCTATGGCTACACCTTC	CASSGVGEGYGYTF
TRBV2	TRBD1	few	TRBJ2-7	TGTGCCAGCAGCAAAGGACAGGGTTCCTACGAGCAGTACTTC	CASSKGQGSYEQYF
TRBV7-2	TRBD2	-	TRBJ2-1	TGTGCCAGCAGCTTAGCCTTCTTGGTTAGCGGGGAGCAGTTCTTC	CASSLAFLVSGEQFF
TRBV5-1	-	-	TRBJ2-2	TGCGCCAGCAGCTTGGTTCCGGGGCGCGCTCTTGCCACCGGGGAGCTGTTTTTT	CASSLVPGRALATGELFF
TRBV11-2	-	few	TRBJ1-2	TGTGCCAGCAGCGCGGGGGTCAGCTACACCTTC	CASSAGVSYTF
TRBV7-9	-	-	TRBJ2-7	TGTGCCAGCAGCACCGGGACATTGAACTCCTACGAGCAGTACTTC	CASSTGTLNSYEQYF
TRBV25-1	-	-	TRBJ2-5	TGTGCCAGCAGTGAATACAGGGGAGGGGAGACCCAGTACTTC	CASSEYRGGETQYF
TRBV6-1	TRBD1	-	TRBJ1-4	TGTGCCAGCAGTGGACAGGGGGGGAGTGAAAAACTGTTTTTT	CASSGQGGSEKLFF
TRBV9	-	-	TRBJ2-1	TGTGCCAGCAGCGTAAACGGGCTGAACAATGAGCAGTTCTTC	CASSVNGLNNEQFF
TRBV6-1	TRBD1	-	TRBJ1-4	TGTGCCAGCAGTCCTTCAGGGGGAGCTAATGAAAAACTGTTTTTT	CASSPSGGANEKLFF
TRBV10-3	-	-	TRBJ2-2	TGTGCCATCAGTGCTGAGACAGTAACGAACACCGGGGAGCTGTTTTTT	CAISAETVTNTGELFF
TRBV12-5	-	-	TRBJ2-7	TGTGCTAGTGGTTTGGCCGGAGTCTACGAGCAGTACTTC	CASGLAGVYEQYF
TRBV28	-	-	TRBJ1-1	TGTGCCAGCAGCCGGGGGGGCGCTGAAGCTTTCTTT	CASSRGGAEAFF
TRBV7-6	TRBD1	-	TRBJ1-1	TGTGCCAGCAGCTTAGGGGACAGCCACACTGAAGCTTTCTTT	CASSLGDSHTEAFF
TRBV9	-	-	TRBJ2-3	TGTGCCAGCAGCGTTACGGGGGGCGGAGGGGCAGATACGCAGTATTTT	CASSVTGGGGADTQYF
TRBV7-2	-	-	TRBJ2-5	TGTGCCAGCAGCCTTATTAACCCTGGGCCCCAGTACTTC	CASSLINPGPQYF
TRBV28	-	-	TRBJ1-1	TGTGCCAGCTGGCTGACCCTGAACACTGAAGCTTTCTTT	CASWLTLNTEAFF
TRBV5-8	TRBD2	-	TRBJ2-3	TGTGCCAGCAGCAGCGGGGAAAAAAGCACAGATACGCAGTATTTT	CASSSGEKSTDTQYF
TRBV7-9	TRBD1	once	TRBJ2-2	TGTGCCAGCAGGCCCTTTAGGGGGCGCAACACCGGGGAGCTGTTTTTT	CASRPFRGRNTGELFF
TRBV9	-	-	TRBJ2-3	TGTGCCAGCAGCGTAGGGGACCACTACACAGATACGCAGTATTTT	CASSVGDHYTDTQYF
TRBV7-2	TRBD1	-	TRBJ1-1	TGTGCCAGCAGCAAAGGACAGGGGGGCTCTGAAGCTTTCTTT	CASSKGQGGSEAFF
TRBV5-1	TRBD1	-	TRBJ2-2	TGCGCCAGCAGCTTGTTGGGGACAGGGGACACCGGGGAGCTGTTTTTT	CASSLLGTGDTGELFF
TRBV27	-	-	TRBJ1-2	TGTGCCAGCAGCTCCCTCAGGGATAACTATGGCTACACCTTC	CASSSLRDNYGYTF
TRBV5-4	TRBD1	-	TRBJ2-5	TGTGCCAGCAGCCTCGGACAGGGGGCGGAGACCCAGTACTTC	CASSLGQGAETQYF
TRBV12-5	TRBD1	-	TRBJ1-2	TGTGCTAGTGGCGGGGACAGGCCTATCTATGGCTACACCTTC	CASGGDRPIYGYTF
TRBV5-1	-	-	TRBJ2-3	TGCGCCAGCAGCTTGGAACTGGGTGGCACAGATACGCAGTATTTT	CASSLELGGTDTQYF
TRBV9	-	few	TRBJ1-1	TGTGCCAGCAGCGTAGAGGACACCACTGAAGCTTTCTTT	CASSVEDTTEAFF
TRBV7-8	TRBD1	-	TRBJ2-7	TGTGCCAGCAGCCCTCACACAGGGGGCCGATCTTACGAGCAGTACTTC	CASSPHTGGRSYEQYF
TRBV19	-	-	TRBJ2-5	TGTGCCAGTAGTAGGGGAAGAGGAAGCGGAGAGACCCAGTACTTC	CASSRGRGSGETQYF
TRBV11-2	TRBD1	few	TRBJ2-4	TGTGCCAGCAGCTTAGATAAAGGGGGCGGAAACATTCAGTACTTC	CASSLDKGGGNIQYF